These T cell receptor beta chains were read from a single sample in a study of beta chain features in type 1 diabetes. Data came from immunoSEQ multiplex PCR; TCRdb stores just in-frame clones and leaves some out. Among about 450,000 clones listed, approximately 10% were seen once. What was sequenced was naive CD4+ T cells from blood. Receptors originate from a woman aged 18-29 years in good health. Both conserved end residues are part of each CDR3.

j_call v_call cdr3_aa
TRBJ2-4 TRBV2 CASLQGLAKNIQYF
TRBJ2-7 TRBV15 CATSRMPLPIYEQYF
TRBJ1-4 TRBV20-1 CSARDNWGLFF
TRBJ2-3 TRBV7-2 CASSPRTGLGTDTQYF
TRBJ2-7 TRBV19 CASRGQGSYEQYF
TRBJ2-2 TRBV5-1 CASSFTGQNTGELFF
TRBJ1-1 TRBV11-2 CASSYRAGAEAFF
TRBJ2-5 TRBV6-1 CATTPYQETQYF
TRBJ2-3 TRBV4-3 CASSYLAGETDTQYF
TRBJ1-2 TRBV7-2 CASSLDGYGYTF
TRBJ2-1 TRBV19 CASSVTLGSYNEQFF
TRBJ1-2 TRBV2 CASSEARGGYTF
TRBJ2-2 TRBV7-9 CASSLTALAGELFF
TRBJ1-5 TRBV30 CAWSRGGQINQPQHF
TRBJ1-1 TRBV29-1 CSAVNTEAFF
TRBJ1-5 TRBV28 CASGLYVSNQPQHF
TRBJ2-3 TRBV7-9 CASSLSSPDTQYF
TRBJ2-1 TRBV10-3 CAISGRGSYNEQFF
TRBJ1-5 TRBV15 CATSRDRVGQLGPQHF
TRBJ1-4 TRBV28 CASSLFMRDEKLFF
TRBJ1-3 TRBV14 CASSQAYGGSGNTIYF
TRBJ1-1 TRBV2 CASSSDRDTEAFF
TRBJ2-5 TRBV10-3 CAISESGTGLQGTQYF
TRBJ2-1 TRBV9 CASSPVRRYNEQFF
TRBJ2-2 TRBV29-1 CSVGTGAGRDTGELFF
TRBJ2-3 TRBV15 CATSRGSLAGGPDTQYF
TRBJ2-5 TRBV9 CASSVGGGRETQYF
TRBJ2-6 TRBV19 CASWEGSSGANVLTF
TRBJ1-6 TRBV4-1 CASSQDRTGYNSPLHF
TRBJ2-7 TRBV7-8 CASSFRSGLSYEQYF
TRBJ2-1 TRBV5-8 CASTLGLAGYNEQFF
TRBJ1-2 TRBV7-9 CASSLPTGVGYTF
TRBJ2-2 TRBV6-4 CASKNSAGTTGELFF
TRBJ2-3 TRBV15 CATSRDGADTQYF
TRBJ1-2 TRBV4-1 CASSQGRGRDRNYGYTF
TRBJ1-4 TRBV2 CASSDIKLFF
TRBJ2-2 TRBV5-1 CASSTDTGELFF
TRBJ2-1 TRBV11-2 CASSLTTGNEQFF
TRBJ2-5 TRBV7-6 CASSLVLAGPQETQYF
TRBJ2-5 TRBV2 CASSGVPAQETQYF
TRBJ2-1 TRBV7-6 CASSLARNEQFF
TRBJ1-1 TRBV29-1 CSVGLRQNTEAFF
TRBJ2-4 TRBV7-9 CASTSEWELIAKNIQYF
TRBJ2-2 TRBV7-7 CASSSTKFGELFF
TRBJ2-6 TRBV6-6 CASSLLSGANVLTF
TRBJ2-1 TRBV5-1 CASSSDILNEQFF
TRBJ2-2 TRBV7-9 CASSLAADLGELFF
TRBJ1-4 TRBV16 CASSQSMETNEKLFF